Listed here are 26 T cell receptor beta chains from one sample, sequenced in a study of blood T cell repertoires in COVID-19 (dated by TCRdb to the early 2020s). Library construction relied on the immunoSEQ multiplex PCR assay. The immuneACCESS repertoire file appears here via TCRdb, limited to in-frame rearrangements. These files lack a portion of the clones; in checked studies, under half of the deficit traces to unresolved V genes, and the cause of the others is not known. The sample table shows under 95,000 clones, and roughly nine tenths are seen once. The biggest ten clones account for roughly 2.6% of the sample. The specimen was peripheral blood. Receptor source: a man aged 45-65 years with COVID-19, enrolled during active disease.

CDR3 DNA sequence: TGTGCCAGCTCACTACCAGGGGGCGGTTCAGAGACCCAGTACTTC. Encoded protein: CASSLPGGGSETQYF. The chain links TRBV18 to TRBJ2-5; TRBD1 matches 8 bases. V shed 4 bases, J shed 4 bases, and the junction held 8 bases outside the gene matches. There are 15 residues in the CDR3. CDR1 and CDR2 from the germline V gene are KGHSH and LQKENI.

CDR3 nucleotides: TGTGCCAGCTCACCATTGCCTAGCGGGAGTTGGGAGACCCAGTACTTC. It translates to CASSPLPSGSWETQYF. The V and J genes are TRBV18 and TRBJ2-5; 10 bases agree with TRBD2. Trimming cost V 2 bases and J 5 bases; bases outside gene matches: 8. The CDR3 sequence is 16 residues long. CDR1 KGHSH and CDR2 LQKENI come from the germline V gene.

The chain combines TRBV14 with TRBJ2-5, with 8 bases identical to TRBD2. Trimming took 1 base from V and 14 from J; bases not matched to a gene: 9. CDR3 length: 13 residues. Germline values: CDR1 SGHDN, CDR2 FVKESK. The CDR3 spells CASSQVLSGNPYF. DNA of the CDR3: TGTGCCAGCAGCCAAGTCCTTAGCGGGAACCCTTACTTC.

The genes are TRBV5-5 and TRBJ2-2; D is unclear. The CDR3 spans 15 residues. V dropped 0 bases and J dropped 0 bases, with 6 bases sitting between them. Germline loops: CDR1 SGHKS, CDR2 YYEKEE (reference sequence). The CDR3 region is CASSLVPTNTGELFF. The CDR3 DNA follows: TGTGCCAGCAGCTTGGTCCCAACGAACACCGGGGAGCTGTTTTTT.

V usage is TRBV5-1 and J usage is TRBJ1-2; 7 bases are shared with TRBD1. Germline V gene data show CDR1 as SGHRS and CDR2 as YFSETQ. V lost 1 base to trimming and J lost 0 bases; unmatched junction nucleotides: 3. The CDR3 extends over 15 amino acids. The CDR3 nucleotides read TGCGCCAGCAGCTTGTCGACAGGGCCTAACTATGGCTACACCTTC. Protein product: CASSLSTGPNYGYTF. Based on the CDR3 plus reference TRBV5-1 and TRBJ1-2, the full variable domain is KAGVTQTPRYLIKTRGQQVTLSCSPISGHRSVSWYQQTPGQGLQFLFEYFSETQRNKGNFPGRFSGRQFSNSRSEMNVSTLELGDSALYLCASSLSTGPNYGYTFGSGTRLTVV.

The gene calls are TRBV5-1 and TRBJ1-2; 8 nucleotides match TRBD1. CDR1 is SGHRS, CDR2 YFSETQ, per germline. V shed 4 bases, J shed 3 bases, and the junction held 11 bases outside the gene matches. The CDR3 is made up of 16 amino acids. CDR3 coding DNA: TGCGCCAGCAGCCCTACCCCAGGGGGCGCCGACTATGGCTACACCTTC. Its translation is CASSPTPGGADYGYTF. The variable domain in full, with the rest retrieved from reference TRBV5-1 and TRBJ1-2, is KAGVTQTPRYLIKTRGQQVTLSCSPISGHRSVSWYQQTPGQGLQFLFEYFSETQRNKGNFPGRFSGRQFSNSRSEMNVSTLELGDSALYLCASSPTPGGADYGYTFGSGTRLTVV.

This rearrangement joins TRBV28 to TRBJ2-7, with D tentatively TRBD1 (5 bases). V shed 6 bases and J shed 3 bases, with 12 bases lying between them. This CDR3 spans 13 amino acids. Germline V CDR1 and CDR2: MDHEN, SYDVKM. Written as DNA, the CDR3 is TGTGCCAGCAGGATTGACAGAAACTACGAGCAGTACTTC. It yields the protein CASRIDRNYEQYF.

The chain uses TRBV6-5 and TRBJ2-3, with a weak D call TRBD1 (6 bases). This CDR3 has 15 amino acids. CDR1 and CDR2 (germline): MNHEY, SVGAGI. The V gene lost 5 bases and the J gene lost 5 bases, with 17 bases spanning the gap. The CDR3 sequence: CASSPPGVGVDTQYF. Written as DNA, the CDR3 is TGTGCCAGCAGTCCCCCAGGGGTGGGAGTAGATACGCAGTATTTT.

J is TRBJ1-6 and V is TRBV6-5, with D perhaps matching TRBD1 (6 bases). Germline values: CDR1 MNHEY, CDR2 SVGAGI. This CDR3 is 14 amino acids long. Trimming stripped 8 bases from V and 6 bases from J, with 14 bases between. CDR3 residues: CASQQGQLNSPLHF. The CDR3 nucleotides are TGTGCCAGCCAACAGGGTCAACTTAATTCACCCCTCCACTTT.

This chain joins TRBV7-2 and TRBJ2-1; 10 positions agree with TRBD2. V was pared by 5 bases and J by 4 bases, with 5 bases of the junction left unmatched. This CDR3 contains 15 residues. Germline CDR1 reads SGHTA; CDR2 reads FQGNSA. As DNA, the CDR3 is TGTGCCAGCAGCCTCACTAGCGGGACTTACAATGAGCAGTTCTTC. Amino acid sequence: CASSLTSGTYNEQFF.

The chain uses TRBV7-8 and TRBJ1-2, with 8 bases fitting TRBD1. This CDR3 contains 14 residues. V gave up 1 base and J gave up 8 bases; unmatched junction bases: 6. CDR1 SGHVS and CDR2 FQNEAQ come from the germline V gene. CDR3 in amino acids: CASSLGQGSGGYTF. The CDR3 nucleotides read TGTGCCAGCAGCTTAGGACAGGGGTCGGGAGGCTACACCTTC.

The chain carries TRBV7-8 and TRBJ2-7; D may be TRBD1 (6 bases). The CDR3 is 15 amino acids. CDR1 is SGHVS and CDR2 is FQNEAQ in the germline V gene. V lost 3 bases to trimming and J lost 3 bases, with 15 bases between them. This chain's CDR3 is CASSFSQGTYYEQYF. The CDR3 bases are TGTGCCAGCAGCTTCAGTCAGGGGACGTACTACGAGCAGTACTTC.

The J gene is TRBJ1-2, the V gene TRBV30; 7 nucleotides agree with TRBD1. The germline V gene has CDR1 GTSNPN and CDR2 SVGIG (reference sequence). After removal of 1 base from V and 2 bases from J, the junction contained 4 bases not matched to a gene. The CDR3 runs to 14 residues. The CDR3 region has the DNA TGTGCCTGGAGTGGGGACAGTTTAAACTATGGCTACACCTTC. It encodes CAWSGDSLNYGYTF.

The chain couples TRBV7-9 to TRBJ2-2; D not resolved. The CDR3 consists of 15 residues. CDR1 and CDR2 from the germline V gene are SEHNR and FQNEAQ (reference sequence). Between the trimmed V and J ends, which lost 2 bases and 0 bases, there was a span of 7 bases. The CDR3 DNA follows: TGTGCCAGCAGCTTATTTAAATCGAACACCGGGGAGCTGTTTTTT. It is translated as CASSLFKSNTGELFF.

The chain carries TRBV19 and TRBJ2-7, with D maybe TRBD1 (6 bases). V shed 5 bases and J shed 3 bases, with 14 bases lying between them. This CDR3 is 14 amino acids long. Looked up from germline, CDR1 is LNHDA and CDR2 is SQIVND (reference sequence). CDR3 sequence: CASSPLDRSYEQYF. The CDR3 DNA reads TGTGCCAGTAGTCCCCTAGACAGGAGCTACGAGCAGTACTTC.

In its sample, this clone was seen once. This rearrangement joins TRBV15 to TRBJ1-1; tentative D call: TRBD1 (5 bases). V was clipped by 1 base and J by 6 bases, with 9 bases between them. The CDR3 is 13 residues long. The germline CDR1 and CDR2 sequences are LNHNV and YYDKDF (reference sequence). DNA of the CDR3: TGTGCCACCAGCAGAGTAATCAGGGCTGAAGCTTTCTTT. It yields the protein CATSRVIRAEAFF.

The rearrangement uses TRBV5-5 and TRBJ2-7; tentatively, D is TRBD2 (5 bases). The CDR3 consists of 14 residues. V was shortened by 1 base and J by 4 bases, with 12 bases between the two germline ends. CDR1 SGHKS and CDR2 YYEKEE come from the germline V gene (reference sequence). CDR3 amino acids: CASSLIGITYEQYF. CDR3 DNA sequence: TGTGCCAGCAGCTTGATCGGGATCACGTACGAGCAGTACTTC.

This clone was detected only once. The V call is TRBV5-1, the J call TRBJ2-7; 10 bases are a match to TRBD2. Per the germline V gene, CDR1 is SGHRS and CDR2 is YFSETQ. The CDR3 totals 14 residues. Trimming cost V 4 bases and J 1 base; bases outside gene matches: 2. CDR3 DNA sequence: TGCGCCAGCAGCCGGACTAGCGGTTCCTACGAGCAGTACTTC. Its translation is CASSRTSGSYEQYF.

The DNA for the CDR3 is TGTGCCAGCAAGTCGGCGGGAGCTAACCATGAGCAGTTCTTC. It specifies CASKSAGANHEQFF. The V and J genes are TRBV6-6 and TRBJ2-1; 7 bases line up with TRBD2. Germline V gene lookup returns CDR1 MNHNY and CDR2 SVGAGI (reference sequence). Trimming removed 7 bases from V and 8 bases from J; junction bases left unmatched: 11. The CDR3 runs to 14 residues.

The gene calls are TRBV7-9 and TRBJ2-1; TRBD2 agrees at 14 bases. There are 18 residues in the CDR3. Per the germline V gene, CDR1 is SEHNR and CDR2 is FQNEAQ (reference sequence). V lost 6 bases to trimming and J lost 5 bases; unmatched junction nucleotides: 12. The CDR3 here is CASSSAGLAGVYNNEQFF. CDR3 nucleotide sequence: TGTGCCAGCAGTTCTGCGGGACTAGCGGGAGTTTACAACAATGAGCAGTTCTTC.

This clone was seen more than once but under ten times. The chain couples TRBV7-3 to TRBJ2-1; 9 positions agree with TRBD1. Germline V gene sequence: CDR1 SGHTA, CDR2 FQGTGA. CDR3 length equals 12 residues. Unmatched junction bases numbered 2, after V lost 1 base and J lost 13 bases. The CDR3 loop reads CASSLRTGEQFF. CDR3 sequence (DNA): TGTGCCAGCAGCTTAAGGACAGGGGAACAGTTCTTC.

This clone was detected only once. The J gene is TRBJ2-1, the V gene TRBV15; 7 bases match TRBD1. Unmatched junction bases numbered 5, after V lost 0 bases and J lost 9 bases. Germline-derived CDR1 and CDR2 are LNHNV and YYDKDF (reference sequence). This CDR3 region has 14 residues. The CDR3 here is CATSRDQTGTEQFF. CDR3 DNA: TGTGCCACCAGCAGAGACCAGACAGGGACTGAGCAGTTCTTC.

The genes are TRBV21-1 and TRBJ2-5; the table's TRBD2 call for D was not verified on the DNA. TRBV21-1 is described as a pseudogene. This CDR3 region has 13 residues. The CDR3 loop is CASSKASTQTQYF. DNA for the CDR3: TGTGCCAGCAGCAAAGCTAGCACCCAGACCCAGTACTTC.

The chain employs TRBV6-5 and TRBJ2-2; TRBD2 is a possible D gene (5 bases). V lost 0 bases and J 2 bases, leaving 7 bases between the germline ends. This CDR3 is 15 amino acids long. Germline loops: CDR1 MNHEY, CDR2 SVGAGI. The chain's CDR3 is CASSYSAGNTGELFF. The CDR3 DNA follows: TGTGCCAGCAGTTACTCGGCGGGTAACACCGGGGAGCTGTTTTTT.

This chain connects TRBV4-3 to TRBJ2-5, with 8 bases lining up with TRBD2. The V gene's germline CDR1 is LGHNA and CDR2 YSLEER. There are 14 residues in the CDR3. Losses at the gene ends were 0 bases for V and 5 bases for J; bases not matched to a gene: 2. CDR3 coding DNA: TGCGCCAGCAGCCAAGATACGGGGGGGGAGACCCAGTACTTC. Protein: CASSQDTGGETQYF.

The chain couples TRBV3-1 (or the pseudogene TRBV3-2) to TRBJ2-2; weak D call: TRBD2 (5 bases). This CDR3 contains 14 residues. V was pared by 6 bases and J by 6 bases, with 14 bases between. Germline V CDR1 and CDR2: LGHDT, YNNKEL (reference sequence). CDR3 loop: CASSLTIMAGELFF. CDR3 coding DNA: TGTGCCAGCAGTCTGACTATTATGGCCGGGGAGCTGTTTTTT.